The clone carrying this TCR beta chain was observed at least ten times. These data come from a study of blood T cell repertoires in COVID-19. At the level of the study: The United States, Italy and Spain were the sources of the acute and convalescent COVID-19 samples. PBMCs, B-cell-depleted T cells, or T cells provided the cDNA or gDNA that made up the material.

The repertoire was sequenced with immunoSEQ multiplex PCR; TCRdb's copy has only in-frame clones and lacks some. The sample contains 120,000 to 150,000 clones, roughly 84% of which appear only once. In Seattle, patients joined the study during active infection and were tracked longitudinally. Between the trimmed V and J ends, which lost 5 bases and 7 bases, there was a span of 14 bases. CDR1 and CDR2 (germline): LNHDA, SQIVND (reference sequence). The CDR3 extends over 13 amino acids. V gene TRBV19 combines with J gene TRBJ1-2; a possible D gene is TRBD1 (5 bases). The sequence was obtained from a man aged 25-45 years with COVID-19, enrolled during active disease. The sequencing input was peripheral blood. CDR3 DNA: TGTGCCAGTAGTCTCCAGGGTTTGACTGGCTACACCTTC. Amino acids: CASSLQGLTGYTF. The full variable domain, with the rest looked up from reference TRBV19 and TRBJ1-2, is DGGITQSPKYLFRKEGQNVTLSCEQNLNHDAMYWYRQDPGQGLRLIYYSQIVNDFQKGDIAEGYSVSREKKESFPLTVTSAQKNPTAFYLCASSLQGLTGYTFGSGTRLTVV.